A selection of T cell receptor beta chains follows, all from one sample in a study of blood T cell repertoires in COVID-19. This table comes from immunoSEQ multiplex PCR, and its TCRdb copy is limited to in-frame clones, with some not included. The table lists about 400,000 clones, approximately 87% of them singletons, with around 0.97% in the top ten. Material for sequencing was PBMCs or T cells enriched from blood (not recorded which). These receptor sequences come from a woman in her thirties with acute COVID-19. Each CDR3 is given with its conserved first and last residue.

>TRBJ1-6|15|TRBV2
CASSAEGQGISPLHF
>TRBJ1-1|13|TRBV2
CASSDSQDTSAFF
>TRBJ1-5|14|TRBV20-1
CSASHGGRNQPQHF
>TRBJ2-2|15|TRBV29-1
CSVEATDSETGELFF
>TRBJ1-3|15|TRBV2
CASSEGQTFGNTIYF
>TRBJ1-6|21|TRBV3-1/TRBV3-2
CASSQVSGRGRLGSYNSPLHF
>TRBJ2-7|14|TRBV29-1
CSVEDHREGNEQYF
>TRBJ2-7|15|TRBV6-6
CASSSRDGGPGEQYF
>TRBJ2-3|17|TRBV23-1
CASSQSVLAGTTDTQYF
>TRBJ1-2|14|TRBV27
CASSLRLRGYGYTF
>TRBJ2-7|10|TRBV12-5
CASGHYEQYF
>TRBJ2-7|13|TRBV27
CASSSGTGAEQYF
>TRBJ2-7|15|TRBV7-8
CASSFGVLSSYEQYF
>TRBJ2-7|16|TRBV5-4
CASSLIPGDSYYEQYF
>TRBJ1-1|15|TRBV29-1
CSVEALQGRGTEAFF
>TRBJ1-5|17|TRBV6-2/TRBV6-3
CASSYSLDRGLQGAQHF
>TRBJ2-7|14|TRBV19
CASSPRQGSYEQYF
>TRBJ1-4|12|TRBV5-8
CATRRGDEKLFF
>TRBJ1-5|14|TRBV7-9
CASSFEGTHQPQHF
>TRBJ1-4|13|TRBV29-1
CSGRDGQGEKLFF
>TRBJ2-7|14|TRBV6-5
CASSYSRVPYEQYF
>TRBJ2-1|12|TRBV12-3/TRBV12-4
CASSPRQTEQFF
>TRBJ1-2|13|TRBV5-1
CASSQTGGDGYTF
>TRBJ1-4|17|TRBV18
CASSGNSGTGDSEKLFF
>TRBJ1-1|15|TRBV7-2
CASSLARLRGTEAFF
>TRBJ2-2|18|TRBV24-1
CATSDFGWGRTNTGELFF
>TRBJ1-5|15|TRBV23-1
CASSQSRQGVQPQHF
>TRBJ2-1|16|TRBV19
CASSRTLAGGYNEQFF
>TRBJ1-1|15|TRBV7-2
CASSLLGRESTEAFF
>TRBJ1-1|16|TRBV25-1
CASIEAQRQGGTEAFF
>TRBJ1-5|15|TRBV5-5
CASSPPGTGSQPQHF
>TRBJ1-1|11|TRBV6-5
CASSRLAEAFF
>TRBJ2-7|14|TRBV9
CASSFRQENYEQYF
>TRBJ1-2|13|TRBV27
CASSLVAGYGYTF
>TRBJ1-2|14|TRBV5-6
CASSLGVLGVFKTF
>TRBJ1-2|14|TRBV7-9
CASSLVGGNYGYTF
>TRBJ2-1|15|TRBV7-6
CASSFETSSYNEQFF
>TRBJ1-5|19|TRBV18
CASSPYSRGGQGSNQPQHF
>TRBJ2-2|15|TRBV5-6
CASSHMGQALGELFF
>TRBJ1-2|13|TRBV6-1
CASSEEVRSGYTF
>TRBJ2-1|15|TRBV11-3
CASSQQTGPYNEQFF
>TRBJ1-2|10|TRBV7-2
CASSLVSIDF